Below are 5 T cell receptor beta chains sequenced from a single sample in a study of shared clonotypes between healthy human individuals. Assay: immunoSEQ multiplex PCR; the TCRdb copy retains only in-frame clones and omits some. Of more than 900,000 clones listed, approximately 80% are singletons. Sequencing used memory CD4+ T cells from PBMCs. The subset was: CD45RA-negative fraction. The source of these receptors is a man aged 18 to 35 in good health. Some clones in this sample may be carry-over from other donors' samples.

A single count supports this clone. A much bigger clone sits one base away, suggesting this may be a read error. The chain uses TRBV28 and TRBJ1-2; D not certain. The V gene lost 5 bases and the J gene lost 0 bases, with 4 bases spanning the gap. The CDR3 sequence is 12 residues long. CDR1 MDHEN and CDR2 SYDVKM come from the germline V gene. CDR3 amino acids: CASSIANYGYTF. CDR3 in DNA: TGTGCCAGCAGTATAGCTAACTATGGCTACACCTTC.

The CDR3 nucleotides are TGTGCCAGCAGCTTACTACTGGCTTATGGAAACACCATATATTTT. Translation gives CASSLLLAYGNTIYF. The chain is built from TRBV11-2 and TRBJ1-3; D gene ambiguous. The germline V and J ends were trimmed by 2 bases and 3 bases, with 11 bases remaining between them. Germline CDR1 reads SGHAT; CDR2 reads FQNNGV. The CDR3 contains 15 residues.

Only a few counts were recorded for this clone. The J gene is TRBJ1-5, the V gene TRBV28; 7 nucleotides match TRBD1. Looked up from germline, CDR1 is MDHEN and CDR2 is SYDVKM. Germline trimming cut 5 bases from V and 4 bases from J; bases unmatched to any gene: 5. The CDR3 extends over 14 amino acids. CDR3 in amino acids: CASSQGGQNQPQHF. DNA for the CDR3: TGTGCCAGCAGTCAAGGGGGCCAGAATCAGCCCCAGCATTTT.

V gene TRBV27 combines with J gene TRBJ2-7, with a possible D match to TRBD1 (6 bases). Germline values: CDR1 MNHEY, CDR2 SMNVEV (reference sequence). V shed 6 bases and J shed 2 bases, with 14 bases lying between them. The CDR3 totals 14 residues. The CDR3 loop is CASSPNRDAYEQYF. The CDR3 DNA reads TGTGCCAGCAGCCCGAACAGGGACGCCTACGAGCAGTACTTC.

The rearrangement uses TRBV28 and TRBJ2-7; D uncertain. This CDR3 comprises 14 residues. Germline-derived CDR1 and CDR2 are MDHEN and SYDVKM. V was clipped by 8 bases and J by 0 bases, with 14 bases between them. This CDR3 is CASSRPAHSYEQYF. CDR3 nucleotides: TGTGCCAGCTCCCGGCCAGCACACTCCTACGAGCAGTACTTC.